This T cell receptor (beta chain) was documented in a study of T-cell reconstitution after alpha-beta-depleted transplantation in children. This clonotype was counted ten times or more. What it binds is not known. TCRbeta library construction was performed incorporating unique molecular identifiers. In TCRdb, the PCR reads were re-called with MiXCR into one record per CDR3 protein. The sample includes some 130,000 distinct CDR3 sequences, about a tenth of them seen just once. In germline, CDR1 is DFQATT, CDR2 SNEGSKA (reference sequence). With V trimmed by 6 bases and J by 4 bases, 9 bases remained unmatched. The CDR3 is 14 amino acids. Broader study findings: T-cell counts and diversity at one year post-transplant came mainly from newly produced T cells.

This receptor was taken from a girl under three years old who had a stem cell transplant for combined immunodeficiency, so the T cells may come from the graft donor. This sequence joins TRBV20-1 and TRBJ2-5; 9 positions match TRBD1. The sequences come from PBMCs, mostly from graft donor cells, collected 180 days after TCRalphabeta/CD19-depleted stem cell transplant. The CDR3 sequence: CSANPGQGAETQYF. The DNA of the CDR3 is TGCAGTGCAAATCCGGGACAGGGTGCAGAGACCCAGTACTTC.